This T cell receptor (gamma chain) was profiled in a study of gamma delta lymphoproliferative disorders and STAT genes (dated by TCRdb to the late 2010s). Regarding the research as a whole: The LymphoTrack Dx TCRG Assay was used to build gamma-chain libraries from a minimum of 50 ng of genomic DNA. Because no corresponding Invivoscribe delta assay was available, delta-chain libraries were prepared according to the standard operating procedure of the EuroClonality-NGS working group. The study profiled TCR gamma and delta CDR3 repertoires by deep sequencing in Tgammadelta lymphoproliferative disease patients and healthy controls, within a larger immunophenotypic and STAT-mutation study. To confirm results, a couple of gamma-chain samples and every delta-chain sample were sequenced twice. The paper's findings and limits, for the study overall: According to the authors, NGS specificity may be reduced at low frequencies, so whether leukemic clones are public or private needs confirmation. Nearly all major patient gamma and delta clonotypes were public, shared with at least one healthy donor; only a couple of gamma clonotypes were private to disease. In whole-repertoire clustering, patient gamma repertoires grouped separately from healthy controls, whereas delta repertoires showed no separation between groups. T cells in controls likely covered a range of maturation stages, whereas leukemic cells were skewed toward terminal effectors, which could potentially limit comparisons between patients and controls.

Via the germline V gene, CDR1 is VENAVY and CDR2 YDSYNSRV. The CDR3 contains 13 residues, cysteine and phenylalanine counted. The only DNA kept is the CDR3, 39 bases in frame from the first base. The germline V end is reduced by 10 bases and the J end by 0 bases; junction bases left unmatched: 9. TCR sequencing was performed on genomic DNA from peripheral blood mononuclear cells isolated from patients and controls. As controls, around 23 healthy adult blood donors (median age roughly 70 years; roughly twelve males and about eleven females) were included and were matched to patients for age and sex. In both library preparation methods, multiplex PCR was run with primers aimed at the conserved V and J regions of the TCR genes. Purified and pooled amplicons were sequenced on an Illumina MiSeq platform. In the source study's methods: V(D)J alignment, clonotype assembly and translation were handled by MiXCR, while functionality assessment and CDR3 repertoire analyses were done with VDJtools. CDR3 followed the IMGT definition, and analyses included only productive sequences that used functional genes, leaving out ORF genes and pseudogenes. A custom Python script searched for identical amino acid CDR3s of major clonotypes (frequency >=5%) across all patients and controls. To compare clonotype frequencies between patients and controls, a one-sided non-parametric Wilcoxon test was applied. Clone calls in TCRdb were regenerated from the public reads with CATT, after which identical DNA sequences shared one row. For this entry, the V and J calls and clone size follow TCRdb and not the study's own pipeline. Recorded for this sample are around 800 gamma-chain clones; roughly a quarter of them occurred a single time. The ten largest make up roughly a fifth of the sample.

Remarks on this clone: The antigen it binds to is not known. Nothing much larger sits one base from this clone, and base qualities are not available.

Here the chain combines TRGV8 and TRGJ1 or TRGJ2. TCRdb leaves out the J gene; it was filled in here by matching the DNA to germline. Sequenced: blood. This sequence was found in a human donor in good health. The DNA sequence is given as TGTGCCACGACTTTATTGAATTATTATAAGAAACTCTTT. Translated, it gives CATTLLNYYKKLF.